A single sample is the source of the 17 T cell receptor beta chains below, sequenced in a study of cytomegalovirus exposure and HLA in healthy donors. The PCR used 60 Vbeta and 13 Jbeta primers. The data were produced by immunoSEQ multiplex PCR, yet TCRdb's version contains in-frame clones alone and is incomplete. This table has around 150,000 clones, roughly 75% appearing once. Material: PBMCs. The origin of the receptors is a man between 25 and 39 years old in good health.

This clone was seen more than once but under ten times. J is TRBJ2-1 and V is TRBV5-4, with 13 nucleotides matching TRBD2. CDR1 and CDR2 (germline): SGHNT, YYREEE (reference sequence). Losses at the gene ends were 5 bases for V and 10 bases for J; bases not matched to a gene: 0. The CDR3 spans 12 residues. CDR3 sequence: CASRTSGREQFF. CDR3 in DNA: TGTGCCAGCAGGACTAGCGGGAGGGAGCAGTTCTTC.

The V call is TRBV7-2, the J call TRBJ2-7, with D perhaps matching TRBD1 (7 bases). CDR1 SGHTA and CDR2 FQGNSA come from the germline V gene. The CDR3 contains 15 residues. Deletions cut 0 bases from V and 4 bases from J, with 13 bases between. CDR3 protein: CASSLAEGAQYEQYF. The CDR3, as DNA: TGTGCCAGCAGCTTAGCGGAGGGGGCGCAATACGAGCAGTACTTC.

The rearrangement uses TRBV5-1 and TRBJ2-7, with 8 bases matching TRBD1. The CDR3 loop spans 15 amino acids. Germline V gives CDR1 SGHRS, CDR2 YFSETQ. The V and J ends lost 0 bases and 4 bases, in that order; junction bases with no gene match: 6. The CDR3 here is CASSLEYRGVYEQYF. The CDR3 DNA reads as TGCGCCAGCAGCTTGGAATACAGGGGGGTTTACGAGCAGTACTTC.

The gene calls are TRBV11-2 and TRBJ1-1; possibly TRBD1 for D (5 bases). The V end was cut by 2 bases, the J end by 1 base, with 8 bases between. CDR3 size: 14 residues. Germline lookup yields CDR1 SGHAT and CDR2 FQNNGV. CDR3 sequence reads: CASSLRDRNTEAFF. In DNA, the CDR3 is TGTGCCAGCAGCTTACGCGACAGGAACACTGAAGCTTTCTTT.

This clone showed up just a few times. The gene calls are TRBV6-5 and TRBJ2-7; 12 bases match TRBD1. Germline CDR1 reads MNHEY; CDR2 reads SVGAGI. Germline trimming cut 6 bases from V and 7 bases from J; bases unmatched to any gene: 10. The CDR3 spans 15 residues. The CDR3 region has the DNA TGTGCCAGCAGCCTCAGGGACAGGGGGCGGAGGGAGCAGTACTTC. It codes for CASSLRDRGRREQYF.

This rearrangement joins TRBV7-3 to TRBJ2-1, with D possibly being TRBD2 (6 bases). Looked up from germline, CDR1 is SGHTA and CDR2 is FQGTGA. The V end lost 4 bases, the J end lost 7 bases, and 11 bases lay between the germline ends. The CDR3 spans 13 residues. The CDR3 region is CASSSQEGNEQFF. The CDR3 DNA sequence: TGTGCCAGCAGCTCCCAGGAGGGGAATGAGCAGTTCTTC.

The rearrangement joins TRBV4-1 to TRBJ2-7; 12 bases fit TRBD1. V lost 4 bases to trimming and J lost 1 base; unmatched junction nucleotides: 8. The germline gives CDR1 MGHRA, CDR2 YSYEKL. This CDR3 has 17 amino acids. The DNA for the CDR3 is TGCGCCAGCAGCCTAGAACCGGGACAGGGGGCTTCCTACGAGCAGTACTTC. Amino acids: CASSLEPGQGASYEQYF.

This clone was seen a handful of times. The chain uses TRBV7-9 and TRBJ2-7; D is possibly TRBD1 (5 bases). This CDR3 comprises 12 residues. V lost 5 bases, J lost 4 bases, and 9 bases lay in between. In germline, CDR1 is SEHNR, CDR2 FQNEAQ (reference sequence). CDR3 coding DNA: TGTGCCAGCAGCGAAGGGGTTTACGAGCAGTACTTC. It codes for CASSEGVYEQYF.

This clone was detected only once. J is TRBJ2-1 and V is TRBV28; TRBD2 matches 8 bases. V gave up 6 bases and J gave up 4 bases; unmatched junction bases: 8. The CDR3 spans 15 residues. Germline CDR1 is MDHEN and CDR2 is SYDVKM. CDR3 DNA: TGTGCCAGCAGCCGAGCGGGAGTACGATACAATGAGCAGTTCTTC. It translates to CASSRAGVRYNEQFF.

The chain recombines TRBV10-2 with TRBJ2-7; 11 bases fit TRBD1. The CDR3 spans 13 residues. Germline V CDR1 and CDR2: WSHSY, SAAADI. V gave up 9 bases and J gave up 7 bases; unmatched junction bases: 8. The CDR3 bases are TGCGCCAGTCGGACAGGGGGCCCCTGGGAGCAGTACTTC. Translated, it gives CASRTGGPWEQYF.

This clone was recorded a few times. One end of the junction is discordant with germline, which a read error may explain. The CDR3 nucleotides read TGTGCTAGCAGCCCGCAGACAGGGACCCAAGAGACCCAGTACTTC. It specifies CASSPQTGTQETQYF. This chain links TRBV7-7 with TRBJ2-5; 7 bases line up with TRBD1. Germline CDR1 SSHAT, CDR2 FNYEAQ (reference sequence). This CDR3 is built from 15 residues.

On this clone itself: An end of the junction does not agree with germline; a read error may underlie this. The chain employs TRBV7-9 and TRBJ1-3; no clear D gene. The CDR3 length is 16 residues. Germline CDR1 SEHNR, CDR2 FQNEAQ (reference sequence). Here the CDR3 DNA reads TGTTCCAGCAGTGAAACTGCGGCCCGTCGTGGAAACACCATATATTTT. This sequence encodes CSSSETAARRGNTIYF.

The chain uses TRBV19 and TRBJ2-3; D is uncertain. The V and J ends lost 3 bases and 5 bases respectively, with 12 bases between them. CDR3 size: 14 residues. Germline V gene data show CDR1 as LNHDA and CDR2 as SQIVND (reference sequence). The CDR3 spells CASSIGYSGDTQYF. In nucleotides, the CDR3 is TGTGCCAGTAGTATTGGATACTCAGGAGATACGCAGTATTTT. The whole variable domain, remainder taken from reference TRBV19 and TRBJ2-3, is DGGITQSPKYLFRKEGQNVTLSCEQNLNHDAMYWYRQDPGQGLRLIYYSQIVNDFQKGDIAEGYSVSREKKESFPLTVTSAQKNPTAFYLCASSIGYSGDTQYFGPGTRLTVL.

CDR3 loop: CASSPWTGTLYEQYF. Here the CDR3 DNA reads TGTGCCAGCAGCCCCTGGACCGGGACATTATACGAGCAGTACTTC. The V and J genes are TRBV7-9 and TRBJ2-7; tentative D call: TRBD1 (6 bases). CDR1 is SEHNR, CDR2 FQNEAQ, per germline (reference sequence). Trimming cost V 5 bases and J 4 bases, with 18 bases left between them. The CDR3 loop spans 15 amino acids.

As concerns this clone: Mismatch with germline at one junction end may stem from a read error. V usage is TRBV7-9 and J usage is TRBJ2-7, with D possibly matching TRBD2 (5 bases). The CDR3 has 14 amino acids. Germline V gene sequence: CDR1 SEHNR, CDR2 FQNEAQ (reference sequence). CDR3 sequence reads: CASSSPREAYGQYF. The CDR3 nucleotides are TGTGCCAGCAGCTCACCCCGGGAAGCCTACGGGCAGTACTTC.

The sample holds one count of this clone. One junction end disagrees with the germline gene, perhaps due to a read error. The rearrangement links TRBV4-1 to TRBJ1-5; 10 bases align to TRBD1. Germline CDR1 is MGHRA and CDR2 is YSYEKL. CDR3 length: 15 residues. DNA of the CDR3: TGCGCCAGCAGCCAATCCGGGACAGGGGCCCAGCCCCAGCGTTTT. Translated: CASSQSGTGAQPQRF.

The J gene is TRBJ1-1, the V gene TRBV7-9, with D unclear. V was clipped by 5 bases and J by 4 bases, with 11 bases between them. CDR3 length equals 13 residues. Germline CDR1 and CDR2: SEHNR and FQNEAQ (reference sequence). CDR3 nucleotide sequence: TGTGCCAGCAGCCGTGCAACGGGCACTGAAGCTTTCTTT. It encodes CASSRATGTEAFF.